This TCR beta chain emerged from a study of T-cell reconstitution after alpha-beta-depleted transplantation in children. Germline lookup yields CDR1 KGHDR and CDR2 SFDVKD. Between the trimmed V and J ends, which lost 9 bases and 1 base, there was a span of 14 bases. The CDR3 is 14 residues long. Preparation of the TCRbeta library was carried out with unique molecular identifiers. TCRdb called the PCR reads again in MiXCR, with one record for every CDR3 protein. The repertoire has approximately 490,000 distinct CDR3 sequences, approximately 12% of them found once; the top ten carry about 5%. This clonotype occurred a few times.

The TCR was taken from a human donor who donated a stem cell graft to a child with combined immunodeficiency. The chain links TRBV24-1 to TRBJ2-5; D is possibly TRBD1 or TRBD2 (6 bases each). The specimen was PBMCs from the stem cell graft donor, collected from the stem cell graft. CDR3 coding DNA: TGTGCCACCCGACGGGGGCTCCTCCAAGAGACCCAGTACTTC. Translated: CATRRGLLQETQYF.